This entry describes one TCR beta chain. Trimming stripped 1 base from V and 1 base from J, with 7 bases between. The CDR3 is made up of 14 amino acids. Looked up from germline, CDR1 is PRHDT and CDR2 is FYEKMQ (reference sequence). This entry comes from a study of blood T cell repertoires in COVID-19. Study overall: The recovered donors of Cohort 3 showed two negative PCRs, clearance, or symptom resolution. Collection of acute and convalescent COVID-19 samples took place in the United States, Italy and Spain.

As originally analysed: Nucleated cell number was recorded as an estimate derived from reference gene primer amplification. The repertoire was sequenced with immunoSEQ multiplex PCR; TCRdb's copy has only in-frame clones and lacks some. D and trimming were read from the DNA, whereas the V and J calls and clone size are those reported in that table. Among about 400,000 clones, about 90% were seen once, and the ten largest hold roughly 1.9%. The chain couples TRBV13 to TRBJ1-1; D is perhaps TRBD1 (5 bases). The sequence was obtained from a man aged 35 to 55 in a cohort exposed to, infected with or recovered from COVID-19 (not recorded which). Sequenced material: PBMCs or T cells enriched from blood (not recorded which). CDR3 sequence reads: CASSLVQGNTEAFF. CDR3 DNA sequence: TGTGCCAGCAGCTTAGTTCAGGGGAACACTGAAGCTTTCTTT.